This TCR beta chain was documented in a study of CD8 T cells in Susac syndrome. Study results and caveats: That the number of individuals in its TCR sequencing and HLA analysis was relatively small was acknowledged by the study.

In the case of this clonotype: The antigen remains undetermined.

Both CD4+ and CD8+ T cells were negatively isolated, and TEMRA cells underwent FACS enrichment. Random hexamers were used to reverse transcribe the RNA input (about 0.5 to 1 ug). An immunoSEQ multiplex PCR generated amplified TCR beta CDR3 products spanning 54 Vbeta and 13 Jbeta. TCRdb redid the calling of the immunoSEQ multiplex PCR reads with MiXCR, one entry per CDR3 protein. The table lists 180,000 or so distinct CDR3 sequences, under 97% of them singletons, with more than 0.09% in the top ten. The sequence was collected from a human donor with multiple sclerosis. Sequenced material: CD4+ T cells from PBMCs.

This CDR3 is CAWSGGVGTEAFF. The DNA of the CDR3 is TGTGCCTGGAGTGGTGGTGTTGGCACTGAAGCTTTCTTT. The V call is TRBV30, the J call TRBJ1-1, with no clear D. CDR1 is GTSNPN and CDR2 is SVGIG in the germline V gene (reference sequence). V lost 1 base and J 4 bases, leaving 10 bases between the germline ends. The CDR3 spans 13 residues.